The text below deals with one T cell receptor (beta chain). Its antigen is currently unknown. Germline V CDR1 and CDR2: MDHEN, SYDVKM. This CDR3 has 13 amino acids. Trimming removed 6 bases at V and 4 bases at J, with 13 bases between. The source of the sample is a study of T cell responses to AZD1222 COVID-19 vaccine. Notes on the study in general: Nearly half of spike-specific TCRs reportedly target unmutated variant regions. Regions 160-218 and 743-854 held dominance among vaccine-associated CD4 TCRs, which spanned spike. After the peak T cell response, and only then, were repertoires sampled. Possibly, clonal diversity was underestimated; donors were largely white British and included more females.

Some clones are missing from TCRdb's copy, which holds only in-frame ones; the method was immunoSEQ multiplex PCR. The table shows about 89,000 clones, with around 91% occurring only once. The source was peripheral blood, collected on day 0 of MenACWY control vaccination. The chain is built from TRBV28 and TRBJ2-7; D possibly corresponds to TRBD1 (6 bases). This receptor was identified in an adult in good health. CDR3 sequence (DNA): TGTGCCAGCAGCTACGGGACAACATACGAGCAGTACTTC. Translating it yields CASSYGTTYEQYF.